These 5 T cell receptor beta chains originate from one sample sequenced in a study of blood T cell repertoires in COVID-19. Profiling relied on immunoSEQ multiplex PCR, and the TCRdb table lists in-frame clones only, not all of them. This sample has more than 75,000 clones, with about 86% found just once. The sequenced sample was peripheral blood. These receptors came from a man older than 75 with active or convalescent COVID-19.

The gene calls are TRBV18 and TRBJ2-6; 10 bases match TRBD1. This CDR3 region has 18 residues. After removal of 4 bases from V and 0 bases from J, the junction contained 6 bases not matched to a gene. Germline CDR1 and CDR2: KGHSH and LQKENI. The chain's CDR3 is CASSLTGGGSSGANVLTF. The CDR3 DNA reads TGTGCCAGCTCACTGACAGGGGGCGGGAGCTCTGGGGCCAACGTCCTGACTTTC. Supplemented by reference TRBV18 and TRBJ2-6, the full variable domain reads NAGVMQNPRHLVRRRGQEARLRCSPMKGHSHVYWYRQLPEEGLKFMVYLQKENIIDESGMPKERFSAEFPKEGPSILRIQQVVRGDSAAYFCASSLTGGGSSGANVLTFGAGSRLTVL.

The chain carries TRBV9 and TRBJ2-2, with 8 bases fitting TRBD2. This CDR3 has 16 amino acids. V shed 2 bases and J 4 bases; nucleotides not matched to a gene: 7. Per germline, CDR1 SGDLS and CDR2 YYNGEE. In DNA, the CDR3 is TGTGCCAGCAGCGTGCGAGCGAGCGGGGGCACCGGGGAGCTGTTTTTT. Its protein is CASSVRASGGTGELFF.

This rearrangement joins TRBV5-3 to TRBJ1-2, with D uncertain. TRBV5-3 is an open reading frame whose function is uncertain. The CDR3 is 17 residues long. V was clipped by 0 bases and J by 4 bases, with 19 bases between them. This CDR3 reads CARSLGGVCLLGYGYTF. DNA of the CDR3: TGTGCCAGAAGCTTGGGCGGGGTGTGCCTACTAGGCTATGGCTACACCTTC.

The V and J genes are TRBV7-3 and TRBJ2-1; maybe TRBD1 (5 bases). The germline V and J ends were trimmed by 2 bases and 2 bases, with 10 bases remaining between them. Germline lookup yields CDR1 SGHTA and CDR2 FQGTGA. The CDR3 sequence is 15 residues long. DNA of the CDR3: TGTGCCAGCAGCTTAGGGGCAGGACCCTACAATGAGCAGTTCTTC. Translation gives CASSLGAGPYNEQFF.

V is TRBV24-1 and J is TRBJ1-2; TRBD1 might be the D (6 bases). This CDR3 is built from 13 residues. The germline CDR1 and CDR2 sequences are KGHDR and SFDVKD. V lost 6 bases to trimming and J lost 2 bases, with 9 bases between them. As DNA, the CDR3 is TGTGCCACCAGTCGAGGACAGAACTATGGCTACACCTTC. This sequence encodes CATSRGQNYGYTF.